Below, 15 T cell receptor beta chains from the same sample are listed, as sequenced in a study of cytomegalovirus exposure and HLA in healthy donors. PCR was performed using 60 Vbeta and 13 Jbeta primers. Sequenced by immunoSEQ multiplex PCR; TCRdb stores in-frame clones only, minus some. The sample has more than 150,000 clones, more than 65% seen once. Sequencing was carried out using PBMCs. The receptors were sampled from a woman under 40 in good health and CMV-seropositive.

V and J are TRBV4-1 and TRBJ2-5; TRBD2 is a possible D gene (5 bases). The CDR3 extends over 12 amino acids. V was shortened by 1 base and J by 5 bases, with 5 bases between the two germline ends. Germline CDR1 reads MGHRA; CDR2 reads YSYEKL. This CDR3 is CASSQVAETQYF. CDR3 coding DNA: TGCGCCAGCAGCCAAGTAGCGGAGACCCAGTACTTC.

The V and J genes are TRBV7-9 and TRBJ1-1, with 8 bases that match TRBD1. The CDR3 length is 16 residues. Trimming cost V 1 base and J 1 base; bases outside gene matches: 5. Germline CDR1 reads SEHNR; CDR2 reads FQNEAQ (reference sequence). The CDR3 DNA reads TGTGCCAGCAGCTTAGGACCGGGACAGGCGAACACTGAAGCTTTCTTT. Translation gives CASSLGPGQANTEAFF. Supplemented by reference TRBV7-9 and TRBJ1-1, the full variable domain reads DTGVSQNPRHKITKRGQNVTFRCDPISEHNRLYWYRQTLGQGPEFLTYFQNEAQLEKSRLLSDRFSAERPKGSFSTLEIQRTEQGDSAMYLCASSLGPGQANTEAFFGQGTRLTVV.

V gene TRBV18 combines with J gene TRBJ1-1; TRBD1 agrees at 8 bases. V lost 3 bases, J lost 7 bases, and 7 bases stayed unmatched. The germline V gene has CDR1 KGHSH and CDR2 LQKENI. The CDR3 sequence is 14 residues long. Here the CDR3 reads CASSPTGEGGEAFF. The CDR3 DNA is TGTGCCAGCTCACCGACAGGGGAGGGAGGTGAAGCTTTCTTT.

The chain combines TRBV5-1 with TRBJ1-1; 10 positions match TRBD1. Looked up from germline, CDR1 is SGHRS and CDR2 is YFSETQ. This CDR3 comprises 14 residues. The J segment lost 6 bases and the V segment lost 0 bases, leaving 2 bases of the junction unmatched. DNA of the CDR3: TGCGCCAGCAGCTTGGGACAGGGGGCAGCTGAAGCTTTCTTT. It encodes CASSLGQGAAEAFF.

V is TRBV2 and J is TRBJ2-7, with 7 positions matching TRBD1. CDR3 length: 12 amino acids. V lost 9 bases and J lost 2; bases outside the gene matches: 4. The germline CDR1 and CDR2 sequences are SNHLY and FYNNEI. CDR3 sequence reads: CASQGEPYEQYF. In DNA, the CDR3 is TGTGCCAGTCAGGGGGAACCCTACGAGCAGTACTTC.

The rearrangement links TRBV15 to TRBJ2-1; D is perhaps TRBD2 (6 bases). The V end was cut by 0 bases, the J end by 4 bases, with 10 bases between. Germline values: CDR1 LNHNV, CDR2 YYDKDF (reference sequence). CDR3 length: 15 amino acids. The CDR3: CATSREGLGYNEQFF. CDR3 in DNA: TGTGCCACCAGCAGAGAGGGACTCGGATACAATGAGCAGTTCTTC.

V is TRBV15 and J is TRBJ2-7; 10 positions match TRBD1. Germline values: CDR1 LNHNV, CDR2 YYDKDF (reference sequence). There are 15 residues in the CDR3. V lost 1 base, J lost 5 bases, and 5 bases stayed unmatched. CDR3 residues: CATSRGTGGRNEQYF. In nucleotides, the CDR3 is TGTGCCACCAGCAGAGGGACAGGGGGGAGGAACGAGCAGTACTTC.

The V gene is TRBV27, the J gene TRBJ2-7, with 7 nucleotides matching TRBD2. With V trimmed by 3 bases and J by 3 bases, 2 bases remained unmatched. CDR1 MNHEY and CDR2 SMNVEV come from the germline V gene (reference sequence). CDR3 length equals 13 residues. CDR3 in amino acids: CASSFGGGYEQYF. For the CDR3, the DNA is TGTGCCAGCAGTTTTGGGGGGGGCTACGAGCAGTACTTC.

The genes are TRBV2 and TRBJ2-7; 11 bases agree with TRBD1. The CDR3 sequence is 15 residues long. CDR1 and CDR2 from the germline V gene are SNHLY and FYNNEI. V was pared by 4 bases and J by 2 bases, with 4 bases of the junction left unmatched. The CDR3, as DNA: TGTGCCAGCAGTGGATCGGACAGGGGGCCCTACGAGCAGTACTTC. Translated, it gives CASSGSDRGPYEQYF. Supplemented by reference TRBV2 and TRBJ2-7, the full variable domain reads EPEVTQTPSHQVTQMGQEVILRCVPISNHLYFYWYRQILGQKVEFLVSFYNNEISEKSEIFDDQFSVERPDGSNFTLKIRSTKLEDSAMYFCASSGSDRGPYEQYFGPGTRLTVT.

In its sample, this clone was seen a few times. The V and J genes are TRBV9 and TRBJ1-1; 7 bases map to TRBD1. Germline loops: CDR1 SGDLS, CDR2 YYNGEE. V lost 0 bases to trimming and J lost 4 bases; unmatched junction nucleotides: 12. The CDR3 has 17 amino acids. CDR3 protein: CASSVVGQVEVGTEAFF. The CDR3 bases are TGTGCCAGCAGCGTAGTTGGACAGGTGGAAGTAGGCACTGAAGCTTTCTTT.

This clone was recorded only once. This chain joins TRBV6-4 and TRBJ2-3; D call uncertain. V lost 10 bases and J 0 bases, leaving 11 bases between the germline ends. The CDR3 is made up of 13 amino acids. Germline V CDR1 and CDR2: MRHNA, SNTAGT. For the CDR3, the DNA is TGTGCCACCGGCGACTTTAGCACAGATACGCAGTATTTT. Amino acids: CATGDFSTDTQYF.

The chain employs TRBV14 and TRBJ2-2; no reliable D call. Germline CDR1 SGHDN, CDR2 FVKESK. This CDR3 spans 14 amino acids. Between the trimmed V and J ends, which lost 4 bases and 3 bases, there was a span of 9 bases. Here the CDR3 reads CASSPGIYTGELFF. Here the CDR3 DNA reads TGTGCCAGCAGCCCAGGAATCTACACCGGGGAGCTGTTTTTT.

This chain uses TRBV6-4 with TRBJ2-3; D not resolved. Trimming took off 2 bases at V and 2 bases at J, with 8 bases between the two ends. The germline V gene encodes CDR1 MRHNA and CDR2 SNTAGT. CDR3 length equals 14 residues. CDR3 sequence (DNA): TGTGCCAGCAGTGACCGTCCCCTCACAGATACGCAGTATTTT. As protein: CASSDRPLTDTQYF.

CDR3 region: CASSLAGLAQKVIYNEQFF. The DNA for the CDR3 is TGTGCCAGCAGCTTAGCAGGACTAGCCCAAAAAGTTATCTACAATGAGCAGTTCTTC. The chain employs TRBV13 and TRBJ2-1; 8 bases match TRBD2. Looked up from germline, CDR1 is PRHDT and CDR2 is FYEKMQ (reference sequence). The CDR3 covers 19 residues. Trimming at V came to 1 base and at J to 3 bases, leaving 14 bases not matched to a gene.

This chain uses TRBV6-1 with TRBJ1-1; 7 nucleotides line up with TRBD1. V lost 7 bases, J lost 8 bases, and 7 bases stayed unmatched. The CDR3 runs to 12 residues. CDR1 MNHNS and CDR2 SASEGT come from the germline V gene. The CDR3: CASTATGTEAFF. The CDR3 DNA sequence: TGTGCCAGCACCGCGACAGGGACAGAAGCTTTCTTT.